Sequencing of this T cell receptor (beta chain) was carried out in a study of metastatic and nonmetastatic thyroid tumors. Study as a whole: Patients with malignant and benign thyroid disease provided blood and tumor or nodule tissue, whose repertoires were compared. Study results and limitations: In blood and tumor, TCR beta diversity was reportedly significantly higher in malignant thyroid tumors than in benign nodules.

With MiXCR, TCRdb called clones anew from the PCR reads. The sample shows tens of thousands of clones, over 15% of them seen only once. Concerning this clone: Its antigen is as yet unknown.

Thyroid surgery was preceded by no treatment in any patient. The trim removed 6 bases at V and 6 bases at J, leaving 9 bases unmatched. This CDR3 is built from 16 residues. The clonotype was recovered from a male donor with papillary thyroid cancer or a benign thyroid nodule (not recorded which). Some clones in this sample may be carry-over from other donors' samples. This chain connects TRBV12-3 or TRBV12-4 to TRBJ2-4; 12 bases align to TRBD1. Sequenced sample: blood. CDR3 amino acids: CASRLTGTGGRNIQYF. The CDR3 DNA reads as TGTGCCAGCAGGTTAACCGGGACAGGGGGCCGAAACATTCAGTACTTC.